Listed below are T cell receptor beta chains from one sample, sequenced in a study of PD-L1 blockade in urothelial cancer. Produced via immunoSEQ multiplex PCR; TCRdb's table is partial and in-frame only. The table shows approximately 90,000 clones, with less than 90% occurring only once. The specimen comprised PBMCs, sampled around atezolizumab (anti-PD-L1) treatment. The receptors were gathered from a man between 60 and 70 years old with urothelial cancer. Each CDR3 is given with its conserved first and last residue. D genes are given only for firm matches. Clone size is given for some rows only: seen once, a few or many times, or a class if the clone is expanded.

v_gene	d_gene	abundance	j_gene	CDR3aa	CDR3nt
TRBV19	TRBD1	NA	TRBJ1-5	CASTDMGQGTEPQHF	TGTGCCAGTACCGATATGGGACAGGGAACGGAGCCCCAGCATTTT
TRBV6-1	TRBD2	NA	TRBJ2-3	CASRLRGGRDTQYF	TGTGCCAGCAGGCTACGGGGGGGGAGAGATACGCAGTATTTT
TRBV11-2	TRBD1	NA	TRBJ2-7	CASSLDHGTGNEQYF	TGTGCCAGCAGCTTAGATCACGGGACAGGGAACGAGCAGTACTTC
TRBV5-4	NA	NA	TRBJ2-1	CASSLARGAGYNEQFF	TGTGCCAGCAGCTTGGCCCGAGGCGCGGGTTACAATGAGCAGTTCTTC
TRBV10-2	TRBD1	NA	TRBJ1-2	CASSTTGAYGYTF	TGCGCCAGCAGTACTACAGGGGCCTATGGCTACACCTTC
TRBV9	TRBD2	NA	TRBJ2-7	CASSVAGGPGEQYF	TGTGCCAGCAGCGTTGCGGGAGGGCCGGGGGAGCAGTACTTC
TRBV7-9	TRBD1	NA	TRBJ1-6	CASSPTGGDSPLHF	TGTGCCAGCAGCCCGACAGGGGGGGATTCACCCCTCCACTTT
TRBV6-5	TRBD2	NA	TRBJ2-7	CASGERGGLTSEQYF	TGTGCCAGCGGGGAGCGGGGGGGTCTAACAAGCGAGCAGTACTTC
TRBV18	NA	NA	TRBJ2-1	CASSPGGRSSYNEQFF	TGTGCCAGCTCACCAGGGGGCCGTAGCTCCTACAATGAGCAGTTCTTC
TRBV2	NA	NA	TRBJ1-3	CASSVEQVGNTIYF	TGTGCCAGCAGTGTAGAGCAGGTTGGGAACACCATATATTTT
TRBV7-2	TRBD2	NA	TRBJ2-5	CASSLGGLAGVRETQYF	TGTGCCAGCAGCTTAGGGGGACTAGCGGGAGTTCGAGAGACCCAGTACTTC
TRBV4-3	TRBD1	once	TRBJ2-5	CASSQEGGVETQYF	TGCGCCAGCAGCCAAGAAGGGGGCGTAGAGACCCAGTACTTC
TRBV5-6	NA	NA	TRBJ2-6	CASSLRGGSSGANVLTF	TGTGCCAGCAGTTTGCGTGGCGGCTCCTCTGGGGCCAACGTCCTGACTTTC
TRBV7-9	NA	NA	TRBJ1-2	CASSLLRTVDYGYTF	TGTGCCAGCAGCTTACTTCGGACAGTGGACTATGGCTACACCTTC
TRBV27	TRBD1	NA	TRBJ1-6	CASSRTSGTGGRNSPLHF	TGTGCCAGCAGTCGCACGTCCGGGACAGGGGGCCGTAATTCACCCCTCCACTTT
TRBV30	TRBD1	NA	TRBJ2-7	CAWSVGGQGINEQYF	TGTGCCTGGAGTGTAGGGGGACAGGGGATAAACGAGCAGTACTTC
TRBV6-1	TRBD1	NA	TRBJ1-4	CASSVAQGAHNEKLFF	TGTGCCAGCAGTGTGGCGCAGGGGGCTCATAATGAAAAACTGTTTTTT
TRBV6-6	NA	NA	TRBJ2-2	CASSTRGGTGELFF	TGTGCCAGCAGTACCCGAGGGGGAACCGGGGAGCTGTTTTTT
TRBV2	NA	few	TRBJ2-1	CASRDSGVVNEQFF	TGTGCCAGCAGGGATAGCGGCGTGGTCAATGAGCAGTTCTTC
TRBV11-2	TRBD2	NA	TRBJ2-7	CASSLRLTSGGPSSYEQYF	TGTGCCAGCAGCTTACGATTGACTAGCGGGGGCCCGAGCTCCTACGAGCAGTACTTC
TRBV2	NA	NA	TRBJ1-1	CASNGNSGDTLIGNTEAFF	TGTGCCAGCAATGGAAATTCCGGGGACACCCTAATAGGGAACACTGAAGCTTTCTTT
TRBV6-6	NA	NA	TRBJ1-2	CASSYPDRTNYGYTF	TGTGCCAGCAGTTACCCTGACAGAACTAACTATGGCTACACCTTC
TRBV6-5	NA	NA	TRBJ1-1	CASSYGRGATEAFF	TGTGCCAGCAGTTACGGTCGGGGGGCCACTGAAGCTTTCTTT
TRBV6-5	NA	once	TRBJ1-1	CASKARGVNTEAFF	TGTGCCAGCAAAGCCCGGGGGGTAAACACTGAAGCTTTCTTT
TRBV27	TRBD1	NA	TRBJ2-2	CASSPRQGALPGELFF	TGTGCCAGCAGTCCCCGACAGGGGGCCCTTCCGGGGGAGCTGTTTTTT
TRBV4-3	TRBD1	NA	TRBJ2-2	CASSHADRVGTGELFF	TGCGCCAGCAGCCACGCTGACAGGGTCGGTACCGGGGAGCTGTTTTTT
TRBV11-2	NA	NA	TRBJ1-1	CASSSRGTEAFF	TGTGCCAGCAGCAGTAGGGGGACTGAAGCTTTCTTT
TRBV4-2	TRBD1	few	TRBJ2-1	CASRPNIDRVGSYNEQFF	TGTGCCAGCAGGCCCAATATCGACAGGGTCGGGTCCTACAATGAGCAGTTCTTC
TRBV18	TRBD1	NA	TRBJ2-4	CASSRPGTGKNIQYF	TGTGCCAGCTCACGCCCCGGGACAGGCAAAAACATTCAGTACTTC
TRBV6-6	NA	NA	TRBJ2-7	CAINQGGRNGYEQYF	TGTGCCATCAATCAGGGGGGACGGAACGGCTACGAGCAGTACTTC
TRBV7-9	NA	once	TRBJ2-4	CASSLETGLQYF	TGTGCCAGCAGCTTAGAGACAGGTCTGCAATACTTC
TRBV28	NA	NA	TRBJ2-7	CASGVSVKGNEQYF	TGTGCCAGCGGAGTTTCAGTAAAAGGTAACGAGCAGTACTTC
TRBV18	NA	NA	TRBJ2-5	CASSPLLAQETQYF	TGTGCCAGCTCACCACTTCTAGCCCAAGAGACCCAGTACTTC
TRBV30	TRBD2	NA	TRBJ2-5	CAGTLAGEETQYF	TGTGCCGGGACGCTAGCGGGGGAAGAGACCCAGTACTTC
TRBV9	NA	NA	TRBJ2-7	CASSVDSGAGTYEQYF	TGTGCCAGCAGCGTAGATTCAGGGGCCGGTACCTACGAGCAGTACTTC
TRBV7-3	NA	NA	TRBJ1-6	CASSLDTISPLHF	TGTGCCAGCAGCTTAGACACGATTTCACCCCTCCACTTT
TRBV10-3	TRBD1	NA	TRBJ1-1	CAISEGRGQTEAFF	TGTGCCATCAGTGAAGGCAGGGGGCAAACTGAAGCTTTCTTT
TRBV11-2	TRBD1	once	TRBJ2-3	CASSSPGQTTDTQYF	TGTGCCAGCAGTTCTCCGGGACAGACCACAGATACGCAGTATTTT
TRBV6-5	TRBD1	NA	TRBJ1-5	CASSVQGARPQPQHF	TGTGCCAGCAGCGTACAGGGGGCGCGGCCTCAGCCCCAGCATTTT
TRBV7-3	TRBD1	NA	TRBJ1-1	CASRPSHRTGLAEAFF	TGTGCCAGCAGACCTAGCCACAGGACAGGGTTGGCTGAAGCTTTCTTT